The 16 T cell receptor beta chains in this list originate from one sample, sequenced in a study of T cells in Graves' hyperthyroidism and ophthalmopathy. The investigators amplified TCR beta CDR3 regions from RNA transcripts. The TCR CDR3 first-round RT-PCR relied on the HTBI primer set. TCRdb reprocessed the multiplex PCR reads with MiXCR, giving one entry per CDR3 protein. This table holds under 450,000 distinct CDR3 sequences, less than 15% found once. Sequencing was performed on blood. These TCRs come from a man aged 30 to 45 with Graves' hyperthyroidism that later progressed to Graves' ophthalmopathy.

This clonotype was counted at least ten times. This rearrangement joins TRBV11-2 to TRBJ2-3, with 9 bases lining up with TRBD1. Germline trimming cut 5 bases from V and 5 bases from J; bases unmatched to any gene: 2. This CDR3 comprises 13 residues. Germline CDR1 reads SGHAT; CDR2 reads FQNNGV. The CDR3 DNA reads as TGTGCCAGCAGCCAGACAGGGGGAGATACGCAGTATTTT. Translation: CASSQTGGDTQYF.

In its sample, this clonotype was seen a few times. The CDR3 region has the DNA TGTGCCACCAGTGATCTCAGCGGGGGTTGGAATGAGCAGTTCTTC. Protein sequence: CATSDLSGGWNEQFF. V is TRBV24-1 and J is TRBJ2-1; TRBD2 aligns across 8 bases. Germline loops: CDR1 KGHDR, CDR2 SFDVKD. Losses at the gene ends were 3 bases for V and 7 bases for J; bases not matched to a gene: 7. The CDR3 is 15 residues long.

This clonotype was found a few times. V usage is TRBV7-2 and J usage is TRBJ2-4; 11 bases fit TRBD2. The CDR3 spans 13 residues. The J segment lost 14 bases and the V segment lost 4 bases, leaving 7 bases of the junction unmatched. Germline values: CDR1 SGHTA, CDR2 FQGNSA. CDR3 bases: TGTGCCAGCAGCTATAGCGGGGGGGATATAAAGTACTTC. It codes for CASSYSGGDIKYF.

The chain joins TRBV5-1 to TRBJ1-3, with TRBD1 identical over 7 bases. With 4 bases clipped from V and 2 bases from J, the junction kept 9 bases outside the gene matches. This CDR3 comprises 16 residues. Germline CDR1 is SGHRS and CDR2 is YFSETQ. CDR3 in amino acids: CASSHTTGTPGNTIYF. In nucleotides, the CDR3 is TGCGCCAGCAGCCACACGACAGGGACCCCTGGAAACACCATATATTTT. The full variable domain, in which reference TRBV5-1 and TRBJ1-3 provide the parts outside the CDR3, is KAGVTQTPRYLIKTRGQQVTLSCSPISGHRSVSWYQQTPGQGLQFLFEYFSETQRNKGNFPGRFSGRQFSNSRSEMNVSTLELGDSALYLCASSHTTGTPGNTIYFGEGSWLTVV.

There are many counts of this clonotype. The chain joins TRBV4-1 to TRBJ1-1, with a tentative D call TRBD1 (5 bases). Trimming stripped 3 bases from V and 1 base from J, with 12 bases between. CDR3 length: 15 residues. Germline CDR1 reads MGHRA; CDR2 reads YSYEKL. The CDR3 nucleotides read TGCGCCAGCAGCCACCCCGGGACCGCGAACACTGAAGCTTTCTTT. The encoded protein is CASSHPGTANTEAFF.

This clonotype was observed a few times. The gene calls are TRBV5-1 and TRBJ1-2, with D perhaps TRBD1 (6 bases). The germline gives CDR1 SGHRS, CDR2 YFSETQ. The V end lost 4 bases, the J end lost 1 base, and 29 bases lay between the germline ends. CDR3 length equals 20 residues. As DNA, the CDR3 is TGCGCCAGCAGCCTCAATCCCCCCCAGACCGGGACACATCTTAACTATGGCTACACCTTC. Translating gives CASSLNPPQTGTHLNYGYTF.

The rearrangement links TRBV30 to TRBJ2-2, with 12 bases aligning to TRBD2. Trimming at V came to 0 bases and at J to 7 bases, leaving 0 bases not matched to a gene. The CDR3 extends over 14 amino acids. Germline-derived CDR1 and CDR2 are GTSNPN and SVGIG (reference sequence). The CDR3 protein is CAWSVLAGGGELFF. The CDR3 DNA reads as TGTGCCTGGAGTGTACTAGCGGGGGGCGGGGAGCTGTTTTTT.

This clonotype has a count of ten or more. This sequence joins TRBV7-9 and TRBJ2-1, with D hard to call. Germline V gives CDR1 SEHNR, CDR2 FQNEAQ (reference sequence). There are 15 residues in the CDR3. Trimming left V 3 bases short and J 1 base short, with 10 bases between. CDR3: CASSFHKSSYNEQFF. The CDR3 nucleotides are TGTGCCAGCAGCTTTCACAAAAGTTCCTACAATGAGCAGTTCTTC.

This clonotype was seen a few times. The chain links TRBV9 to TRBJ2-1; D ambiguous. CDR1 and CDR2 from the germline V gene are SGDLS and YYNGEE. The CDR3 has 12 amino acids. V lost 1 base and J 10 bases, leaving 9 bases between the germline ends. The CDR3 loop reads CASSVYIGEQFF. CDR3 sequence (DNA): TGTGCCAGCAGCGTATACATAGGCGAGCAGTTCTTC.

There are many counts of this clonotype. This CDR3 reads CASSSGPPYEQYF. In DNA, the CDR3 is TGTGCCAGCAGTTCAGGGCCCCCCTACGAGCAGTACTTC. The chain employs TRBV12-3 or TRBV12-4 and TRBJ2-7, with D possibly being TRBD1 (5 bases). Trimming shortened V by 4 bases and J by 2 bases, and 9 bases separated the two germline ends. The CDR3 spans 13 residues.

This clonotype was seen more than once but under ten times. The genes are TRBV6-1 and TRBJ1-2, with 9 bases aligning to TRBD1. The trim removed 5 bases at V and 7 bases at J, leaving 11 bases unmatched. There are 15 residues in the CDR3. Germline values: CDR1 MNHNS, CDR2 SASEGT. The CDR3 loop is CASSLGQGGLGGYTF. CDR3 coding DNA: TGTGCCAGCAGTCTGGGACAGGGAGGCTTAGGTGGCTACACCTTC.

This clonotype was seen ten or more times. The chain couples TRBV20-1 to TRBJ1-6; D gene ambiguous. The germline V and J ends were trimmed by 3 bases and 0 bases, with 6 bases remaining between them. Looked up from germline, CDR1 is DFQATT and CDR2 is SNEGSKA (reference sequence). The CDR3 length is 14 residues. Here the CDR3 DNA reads TGCAGTGCTAGTTCCGTCTCCTATAATTCACCCCTCCACTTT. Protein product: CSASSVSYNSPLHF.

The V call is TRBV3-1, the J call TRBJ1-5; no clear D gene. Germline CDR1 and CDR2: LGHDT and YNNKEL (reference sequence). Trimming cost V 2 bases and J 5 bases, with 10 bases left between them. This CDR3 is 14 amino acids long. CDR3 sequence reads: CASSQTNGDQPQHF. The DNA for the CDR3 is TGTGCCAGCAGCCAAACAAACGGGGATCAGCCCCAGCATTTT. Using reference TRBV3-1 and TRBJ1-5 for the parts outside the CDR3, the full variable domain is DTAVSQTPKYLVTQMGNDKSIKCEQNLGHDTMYWYKQDSKKFLKIMFSYNNKELIINETVPNRFSPKSPDKAHLNLHINSLELGDSAVYFCASSQTNGDQPQHFGDGTRLSIL.

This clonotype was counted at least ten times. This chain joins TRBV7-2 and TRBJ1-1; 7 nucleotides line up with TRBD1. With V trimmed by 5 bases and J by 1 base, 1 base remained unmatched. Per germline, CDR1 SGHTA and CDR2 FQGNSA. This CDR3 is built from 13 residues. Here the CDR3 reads CASSRDRNTEAFF. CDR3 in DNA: TGTGCCAGCAGCCGGGACAGGAACACTGAAGCTTTCTTT.

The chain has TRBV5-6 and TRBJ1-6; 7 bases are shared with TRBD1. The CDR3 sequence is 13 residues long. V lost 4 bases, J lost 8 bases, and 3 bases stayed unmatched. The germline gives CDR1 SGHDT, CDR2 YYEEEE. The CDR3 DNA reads TGTGCCAGCAGCCAAGGGGGCGATTCACCCCTCCACTTT. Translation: CASSQGGDSPLHF.

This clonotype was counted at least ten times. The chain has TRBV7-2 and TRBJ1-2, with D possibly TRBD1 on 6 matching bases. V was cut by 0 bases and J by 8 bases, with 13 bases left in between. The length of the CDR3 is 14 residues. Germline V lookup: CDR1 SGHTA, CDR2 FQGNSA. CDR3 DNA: TGTGCCAGCAGCTTAGCGCCGGGGGCGCGAGGCTACACCTTC. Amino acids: CASSLAPGARGYTF.